This T cell receptor beta chain derives from a study of blood T cell repertoires in COVID-19. Background on the study: Nucleic acid was either cDNA or gDNA, and it came from T cells, B-cell-depleted T cells, or PBMCs.

Some clones are missing from TCRdb's copy, which holds only in-frame ones; the method was immunoSEQ multiplex PCR. The sample consists of around 100,000 clones, approximately 86% of them appearing once. In germline, CDR1 is LGHDT, CDR2 YNNKEL (reference sequence). V dropped 4 bases and J dropped 6; count of bases not matched to a gene: 8. The CDR3 is 14 residues long. Grouping used clinical history reported by participants in a survey and questionnaire. Cohort 3 recovered donors had two negative PCRs, clearance, or symptom resolution. The sequence was collected from a woman aged 50 to 60 who had recovered from COVID-19. The source material was PBMCs or T cells enriched from blood (not recorded which). The chain is built from TRBV3-1 (or the pseudogene TRBV3-2) and TRBJ1-1; 7 positions agree with TRBD1. CDR3 in amino acids: CASSRRQGRSEAFF. CDR3 sequence (DNA): TGTGCCAGCAGCCGCCGACAGGGAAGGTCTGAAGCTTTCTTT.